This TCR beta chain is from a study of Ad26.COV2.S vaccination and SARS-CoV-2 variants. Regarding treatment: roughly 18 received Ad26.COV2.S at low or high dose, single or two shots; several received placebo; per-sample allocation not given. Following the first vaccine or placebo injection, samples were taken on day 63. V shed 5 bases and J 6 bases; nucleotides not matched to a gene: 11. There are 15 residues in the CDR3. Looked up from germline, CDR1 is SGHTA and CDR2 is FQGTGA. The method was immunoSEQ multiplex PCR; TCRdb's version includes in-frame clones alone and lacks a portion of them. The repertoire holds 380,000 or so clones, with about nine tenths as singletons. This clone was counted a few times.

The receptor's source is a person between 18 and 59 years old who received the Ad26.COV2.S COVID-19 vaccine or a placebo. Sequencing was performed on peripheral blood, taken in a trial of Ad26.COV2.S vaccine versus placebo. The gene calls are TRBV7-3 and TRBJ1-2, with 8 nucleotides matching TRBD1. CDR3: CASSPQIGTGHGYTF. The CDR3, as DNA: TGTGCCAGCAGCCCCCAAATCGGGACAGGACATGGCTACACCTTC.